One and the same sample provided the 6 T cell receptor beta chains below, sequenced in a study of radiation and T cells in renal cell carcinoma. Data came from immunoSEQ multiplex PCR; TCRdb stores just in-frame clones and leaves some out. The data contain about 140,000 clones, 70% to 90% of them singletons. This sample's time point: baseline pretreatment blood. Treatment given: 15 Gy SBRT to primary tumor, nephrectomy 4 weeks later. This material consisted of blood, taken from a patient whose treatment included radiotherapy and nephrectomy. Receptors were obtained from a woman aged 50 to 60 with renal cell carcinoma.

The V gene is TRBV7-9, the J gene TRBJ1-5; perhaps TRBD1 as D (5 bases). Germline V gene lookup returns CDR1 SEHNR and CDR2 FQNEAQ (reference sequence). With 5 bases removed from V and 2 bases from J, the gap between germline ends came to 16 bases. There are 16 residues in the CDR3. The CDR3, as DNA: TGTGCCAGCAGCCCTAGTGGGGCCATGGGCAATCAGCCCCAGCATTTT. It codes for CASSPSGAMGNQPQHF.

The chain carries TRBV15 and TRBJ1-6, with unresolved D. The V end was cut by 6 bases, the J end by 10 bases, with 16 bases between. CDR1 is LNHNV and CDR2 is YYDKDF in the germline V gene (reference sequence). This CDR3 comprises 14 residues. The CDR3 sequence: CATSEHIRTSPLHF. For the CDR3, the DNA is TGTGCCACCAGTGAACATATACGGACGTCACCCCTCCACTTT.

The chain is built from TRBV5-6 and TRBJ2-7; D is uncertain. CDR3 length equals 14 residues. Trimming took 4 bases from V and 6 from J, leaving 17 bases between them. Germline values: CDR1 SGHDT, CDR2 YYEEEE. In DNA, the CDR3 is TGTGCCAGCAGCCAAGGGCAGCTCGTAGCCGAGCAGTACTTC. This sequence encodes CASSQGQLVAEQYF.

The chain has TRBV7-2 and TRBJ2-7; D gene uncertain. Germline V lookup: CDR1 SGHTA, CDR2 FQGNSA. The CDR3 is made up of 14 amino acids. Between the trimmed V and J ends, which lost 1 base and 8 bases, there was a span of 15 bases. CDR3 amino acids: CASSLGAAEGKQYF. The CDR3 nucleotides read TGTGCCAGCAGCTTAGGGGCGGCAGAAGGCAAGCAGTACTTC.

This chain connects TRBV5-6 to TRBJ1-1, with 9 positions matching TRBD1. The ends lost 3 bases at V and 5 bases at J; junction bases unmatched: 8. Germline V CDR1 and CDR2: SGHDT, YYEEEE. The CDR3 length is 15 residues. The CDR3 loop reads CASSSLGQGRTEAFF. As DNA, the CDR3 is TGTGCCAGCAGCTCGTTAGGACAGGGGAGAACTGAAGCTTTCTTT.

This chain uses TRBV5-1 with TRBJ1-1; D unclear. This CDR3 is built from 15 residues. The germline V gene has CDR1 SGHRS and CDR2 YFSETQ. V lost 0 bases and J lost 4, with 13 bases in between. CDR3 sequence (DNA): TGCGCCAGCAGCTTGGAAGGGAGAGGAAGCACTGAAGCTTTCTTT. It encodes CASSLEGRGSTEAFF. The full variable domain, with the rest looked up from reference TRBV5-1 and TRBJ1-1, is KAGVTQTPRYLIKTRGQQVTLSCSPISGHRSVSWYQQTPGQGLQFLFEYFSETQRNKGNFPGRFSGRQFSNSRSEMNVSTLELGDSALYLCASSLEGRGSTEAFFGQGTRLTVV.